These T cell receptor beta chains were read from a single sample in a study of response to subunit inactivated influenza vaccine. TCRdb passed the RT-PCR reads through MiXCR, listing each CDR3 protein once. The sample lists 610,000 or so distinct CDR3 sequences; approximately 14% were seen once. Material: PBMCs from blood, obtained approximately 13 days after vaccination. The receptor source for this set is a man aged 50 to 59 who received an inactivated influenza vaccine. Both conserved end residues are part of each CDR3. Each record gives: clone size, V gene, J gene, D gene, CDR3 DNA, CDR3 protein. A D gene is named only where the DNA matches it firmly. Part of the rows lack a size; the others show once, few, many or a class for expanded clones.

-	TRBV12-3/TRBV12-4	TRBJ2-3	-	TGTGCCAGCAGTTTAGACGGGAGAAGAACAGATACGCAGTATTTT	CASSLDGRRTDTQYF
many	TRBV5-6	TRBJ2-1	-	TGTGCCAGCAGCTCCTTTGTCGGGGGGCTTGCCTACAATGAGCAGTTCTTC	CASSSFVGGLAYNEQFF
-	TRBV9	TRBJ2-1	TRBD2	TGTGCCAGCAGCGTCGGGACTAGCCTAGGCTACAATGAGCAGTTCTTC	CASSVGTSLGYNEQFF
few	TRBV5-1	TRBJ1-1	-	TGCGCCAGCAGCTTGGCCGGGGGAATCACTGAAGCTTTCTTT	CASSLAGGITEAFF
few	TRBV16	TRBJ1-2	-	TGTGCCAGCAGCCGAATTAGAGGTTCAGGCGGCTACACCTTC	CASSRIRGSGGYTF
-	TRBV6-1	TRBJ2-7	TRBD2	TGTGCCACCAACCGGGAGGCACCCTACGAGCAGTACTTC	CATNREAPYEQYF
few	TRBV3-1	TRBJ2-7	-	TGTGCCAGCAGCCCCTTTCTCACCAGGGGCCCCTACGAGCAGTACTTC	CASSPFLTRGPYEQYF
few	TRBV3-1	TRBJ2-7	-	TGTGCCAGCAGCCCACGGAGAGAACAGTACGAGCAGTACTTC	CASSPRREQYEQYF
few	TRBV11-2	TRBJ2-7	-	TGTGCCAGCAGCTTCCGACCGAACAGGGACTACGAGCAGTACTTC	CASSFRPNRDYEQYF
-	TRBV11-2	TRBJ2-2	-	TGTGCCAGCAGCCGGTTCAAAAACCCGCCGGGGGAGCTGTTTTTT	CASSRFKNPPGELFF
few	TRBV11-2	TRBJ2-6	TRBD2	TGTGCCAGCAGTTTATACGGGACTAGCGATTTCTCTGGGGCCAACGTCCTGACTTTC	CASSLYGTSDFSGANVLTF
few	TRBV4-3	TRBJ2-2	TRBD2	TGCGCCAGCAGCCAAGATTGGTCGGGAGGACACACCGGGGAGCTGTTTTTT	CASSQDWSGGHTGELFF
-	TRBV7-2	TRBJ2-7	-	TGTGCCAGCAGCTTAGGGGCAGCGGCCTACGAGCAGTACTTC	CASSLGAAAYEQYF
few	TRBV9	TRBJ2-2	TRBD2	TGTGCCAGCAGCTACCAGCGGGGAGGCGGGGAGCTGTTTTTT	CASSYQRGGGELFF
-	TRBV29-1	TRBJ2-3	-	TGCAGCTCTACGGTTGGGTTGGATACGCAGTATTTT	CSSTVGLDTQYF
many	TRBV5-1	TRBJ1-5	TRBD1	TGCGCCAGCAGCCTCGGACAGGGGAAAGGGCCCCAGCATTTT	CASSLGQGKGPQHF
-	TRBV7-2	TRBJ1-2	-	TGTGCCAGCAGCTTTCAGGGGCGGGATGGCTACACCTTC	CASSFQGRDGYTF
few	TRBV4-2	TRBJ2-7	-	TGTGCCAGCAGCCAAGTCGGGGCCTACAGGGAGTACGAGCAGTACTTC	CASSQVGAYREYEQYF
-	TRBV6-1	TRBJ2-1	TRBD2	TGTGCCAGCAGCTTCCGTGGGGGACTAGCTGGCAATGAGCAGTTCTTC	CASSFRGGLAGNEQFF
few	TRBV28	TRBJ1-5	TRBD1	TGTGCCAGCAGTTTCAGGGGGCGTAGCAATCAGCCCCAGCATTTT	CASSFRGRSNQPQHF
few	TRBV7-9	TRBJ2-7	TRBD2	TGTGCCAGCAGCATGACGACTAGCGGGAGGAACGAGCAGTACTTC	CASSMTTSGRNEQYF
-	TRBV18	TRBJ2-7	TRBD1	TGTGCCAGCTCACAACGGACAGGGGGCATCTACGAGCAGTACTTC	CASSQRTGGIYEQYF
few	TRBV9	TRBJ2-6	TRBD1	TGTGCCAGCAGCAGGGGGCTAGGTGGGGCCAACGTCCTGACTTTC	CASSRGLGGANVLTF
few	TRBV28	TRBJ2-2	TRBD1	TGTGCCAGCAGTCCCGCCTACAGGGGGCCCACCGGGGAGCTGTTTTTT	CASSPAYRGPTGELFF
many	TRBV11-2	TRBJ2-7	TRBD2	TGTGCCAGCACCCTCAGCGGGAGCTACGAGCAGTACTTC	CASTLSGSYEQYF
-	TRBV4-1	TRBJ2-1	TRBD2	TGCGCCAGCAGCCAAGGGCGGATCGGGGGGACTCGGAATGAGCAGTTCTTC	CASSQGRIGGTRNEQFF
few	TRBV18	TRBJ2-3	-	TGTGCCAGCTCACCACCGGGTGGGCTCGGAGATACGCAGTATTTT	CASSPPGGLGDTQYF
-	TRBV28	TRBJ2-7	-	TGTGCCAGCAGTTCCCAGGGTCTTCTACCCTACGAGCAGTACTTC	CASSSQGLLPYEQYF
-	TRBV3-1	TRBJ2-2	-	TGTGCCAGCAGCCAAGTAGGGGACACCGGGGAGCTGTTTTTT	CASSQVGDTGELFF
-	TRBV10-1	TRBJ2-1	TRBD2	TGCGCCAGCAGTGAGTCCGTGTCTAGCGGAGACAATGAGCAGTTCTTC	CASSESVSSGDNEQFF
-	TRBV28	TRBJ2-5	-	TGTGCCAGCAGTTTCTGGGGGCAGGGGCAAGAGACCCAGTACTTC	CASSFWGQGQETQYF
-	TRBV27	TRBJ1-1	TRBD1	TGTGCCAGCAGTTTATCAATGACAGGGGGAGCTTTCTTT	CASSLSMTGGAFF
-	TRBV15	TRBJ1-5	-	TGTGCCACCAGGAGACAGGCTGGTCAGCCCCAGCATTTT	CATRRQAGQPQHF
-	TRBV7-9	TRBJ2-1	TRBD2	TGTGCCAGCAGCGTGGGACTAGCGGGGCTCAATGAGCAGTTCTTC	CASSVGLAGLNEQFF